These 14 T cell receptor beta chains were all obtained from the same sample, sequenced in a study of blood T cell repertoires in COVID-19. Clones were sequenced by immunoSEQ multiplex PCR, and TCRdb holds only the in-frame ones, with some missing. Among some 150,000 clones listed, 90% were seen once. Sequenced: peripheral blood. These receptors were collected from a woman of 80 years or more with acute or convalescent COVID-19.

This clone was picked up one time. The rearrangement uses TRBV7-9 and TRBJ1-3, with D tentatively TRBD1 (5 bases). Trimming cost V 2 bases and J 0 bases, with 11 bases left between them. Per germline, CDR1 SEHNR and CDR2 FQNEAQ (reference sequence). The CDR3 extends over 16 amino acids. CDR3 protein: CASSLSQGDSGNTIYF. CDR3 DNA sequence: TGTGCCAGCAGCTTATCCCAGGGTGACTCTGGAAACACCATATATTTT. The full variable domain, completed using reference TRBV7-9 and TRBJ1-3, is DTGVSQNPRHKITKRGQNVTFRCDPISEHNRLYWYRQTLGQGPEFLTYFQNEAQLEKSRLLSDRFSAERPKGSFSTLEIQRTEQGDSAMYLCASSLSQGDSGNTIYFGEGSWLTVV.

Of note for this clone: With a much larger clone just one base away, this may be a read error. The rearrangement links TRBV5-4 to TRBJ1-6, with 11 bases matching TRBD1. CDR3 size: 14 residues. V shed 3 bases and J 9 bases; nucleotides not matched to a gene: 2. Germline V lookup: CDR1 SGHNT, CDR2 YYREEE (reference sequence). This chain's CDR3 is CASSSGTGGSPLHF. Written as DNA, the CDR3 is TGTGCCAGCAGCTCCGGGACAGGGGGTTCACCCCTCCACTTT.

The rearrangement uses TRBV6-5 and TRBJ2-5, with D perhaps matching TRBD1 (6 bases). Trimming removed 0 bases from V and 1 base from J, with 9 bases in between. The CDR3 has 15 residues. The germline CDR1 and CDR2 sequences are MNHEY and SVGAGI. The chain's CDR3 is CASSYSIGGQETQYF. DNA of the CDR3: TGTGCCAGCAGTTACTCGATAGGGGGCCAAGAGACCCAGTACTTC.

The V call is TRBV12-5, the J call TRBJ2-5, with TRBD1 as a possible D gene (6 bases). CDR3 length: 12 amino acids. V lost 6 bases, J lost 3 bases, and 8 bases lay in between. Germline loops: CDR1 LGHNT, CDR2 FRNRAP. In nucleotides, the CDR3 is TGTGCTAGTGGCGCAGGGGAAGAGACCCAGTACTTC. This codes for CASGAGEETQYF.

The CDR3 is CASRPGQGPAQPQHF. DNA of the CDR3: TGTGCCAGCAGACCCGGACAGGGGCCGGCTCAGCCCCAGCATTTT. The chain uses TRBV2 and TRBJ1-5, with 9 bases identical to TRBD1. V gave up 6 bases and J gave up 6 bases; unmatched junction bases: 9. This CDR3 comprises 15 residues. CDR1 and CDR2 (germline): SNHLY, FYNNEI. Combining the CDR3 with reference TRBV2 and TRBJ1-5 gives the whole variable domain EPEVTQTPSHQVTQMGQEVILRCVPISNHLYFYWYRQILGQKVEFLVSFYNNEISEKSEIFDDQFSVERPDGSNFTLKIRSTKLEDSAMYFCASRPGQGPAQPQHFGDGTRLSIL.

This clone was observed a handful of times. V and J are TRBV2 and TRBJ2-1, with 9 bases lining up with TRBD2. This CDR3 is 15 amino acids long. J lost 6 bases, V lost 4 bases, and 7 bases had no gene match. Germline CDR1 and CDR2: SNHLY and FYNNEI. The CDR3 bases are TGTGCCAGCAGTGGGGCGCGGGGGGGTTCCAATGAGCAGTTCTTC. As protein: CASSGARGGSNEQFF.

V gene TRBV6-5 combines with J gene TRBJ2-3; 9 bases match TRBD2. The CDR3 has 15 amino acids. V lost 4 bases to trimming and J lost 4 bases; unmatched junction nucleotides: 6. From germline, CDR1 is MNHEY and CDR2 SVGAGI. CDR3 sequence: CASSSYSGGSDTQYF. In DNA, the CDR3 is TGTGCCAGCAGTTCGTATAGCGGGGGCTCAGATACGCAGTATTTT.

V gene TRBV14 combines with J gene TRBJ2-3; 9 nucleotides align to TRBD2. Germline loops: CDR1 SGHDN, CDR2 FVKESK. The CDR3 runs to 16 residues. After removal of 1 base from V and 4 bases from J, the junction contained 6 bases not matched to a gene. CDR3 sequence (DNA): TGTGCCAGCAGCCAAGGTATCAGCGGGGGGTCAGATACGCAGTATTTT. This codes for CASSQGISGGSDTQYF.

The gene calls are TRBV28 and TRBJ2-7, with 8 bases matching TRBD1. Germline CDR1 MDHEN, CDR2 SYDVKM. The CDR3 runs 14 residues. The V and J ends lost 1 base and 6 bases, in that order; junction bases with no gene match: 5. In DNA form, the CDR3 reads TGTGCCAGCAGTTTATTCCGGACAGGGATCGAGCAGTACTTC. Encoded protein: CASSLFRTGIEQYF.

This chain connects TRBV19 to TRBJ1-5; TRBD1 matches 10 bases. CDR3 size: 18 residues. With 5 bases clipped from V and 0 bases from J, the junction kept 10 bases outside the gene matches. Per the germline V gene, CDR1 is LNHDA and CDR2 is SQIVND (reference sequence). The CDR3: CASSPRGQGVYSNQPQHF. The CDR3 DNA reads TGTGCCAGTAGTCCCCGTGGACAGGGGGTCTATAGCAATCAGCCCCAGCATTTT.

The chain employs TRBV6-2 or TRBV6-3 and TRBJ1-6, with no clear D. Germline V gives CDR1 MNHEY, CDR2 SVGEGT. The CDR3 sequence is 13 residues long. Trimming left V 2 bases short and J 9 bases short, with 8 bases between. The CDR3 protein is CASSYEVLSPLHF. The CDR3 DNA follows: TGTGCCAGCAGTTACGAGGTGCTTTCACCCCTCCACTTT.

This chain connects TRBV18 to TRBJ2-7; no firm D call. V dropped 5 bases and J dropped 6 bases, with 14 bases sitting between them. Per the germline V gene, CDR1 is KGHSH and CDR2 is LQKENI. The CDR3 extends over 13 amino acids. The CDR3 DNA follows: TGTGCCAGCTCAATCTCGTCCCGTCCCGAGCAGTACTTC. Translated, it gives CASSISSRPEQYF.

CDR3 loop: CASSGSQKWPYNEQFF. For the CDR3, the DNA is TGTGCCAGCAGCGGATCACAGAAATGGCCCTACAATGAGCAGTTCTTC. The chain carries TRBV5-5 and TRBJ2-1; no definite D call. Trimming took 4 bases from V and 2 from J, leaving 16 bases between them. Germline V gene sequence: CDR1 SGHKS, CDR2 YYEKEE (reference sequence). The CDR3 covers 16 residues.

The V call is TRBV4-1, the J call TRBJ1-3; D is perhaps TRBD1 (5 bases). Germline loops: CDR1 MGHRA, CDR2 YSYEKL. Trimming removed 2 bases at V and 0 bases at J, with 8 bases between. The CDR3 is made up of 15 amino acids. In DNA form, the CDR3 reads TGCGCCAGCAGCCAAAATACAGGCTCTGGAAACACCATATATTTT. Translating it yields CASSQNTGSGNTIYF.